These 18 T cell receptor beta chains came from one sample sequenced in a study of T-cell memory formation after mild COVID-19. MiXCR, applied by TCRdb to the 5' RACE reads, yields one record per CDR3 protein. The sample holds some 190,000 distinct CDR3 sequences, around 16% seen once. The sample comprised PBMCs or a T cell subset sorted from them (not recorded which). The receptors were gathered from an adult woman who had mild COVID-19 (a few samples of this study predate the infection). Cell type and time point are not known.

CDR3 DNA: TGTGCCAGCAGCTTTAATGACAGGCCCAAGGGTGGAAACACCATATATTTT. Amino acid sequence: CASSFNDRPKGGNTIYF. The chain carries TRBV7-8 and TRBJ1-3; tentatively, D is TRBD1 (6 bases). Germline V gene sequence: CDR1 SGHVS, CDR2 FQNEAQ. Trimming took 3 bases from V and 3 from J, leaving 18 bases between them. The CDR3 consists of 17 residues.

This clonotype was seen a handful of times. The chain combines TRBV6-5 with TRBJ2-1; TRBD2 matches 10 bases. This CDR3 is built from 15 residues. Unmatched junction bases numbered 5, after V lost 2 bases and J lost 7 bases. Germline lookup yields CDR1 MNHEY and CDR2 SVGAGI. The CDR3 DNA reads as TGTGCCAGCAGTTACAGCGGGAGGGGGTTGAATGAGCAGTTCTTC. It encodes CASSYSGRGLNEQFF.

This clonotype was recorded a few times. This sequence joins TRBV27 and TRBJ2-5; TRBD2 matches at 8 bases. Per germline, CDR1 MNHEY and CDR2 SMNVEV (reference sequence). CDR3 size: 15 residues. The junction had 7 bases not matched to a gene; V was cut back by 0 bases and J by 7 bases. The chain's CDR3 is CASSLSDLAGATQYF. In nucleotides, the CDR3 is TGTGCCAGCAGTTTATCCGATCTAGCGGGCGCGACCCAGTACTTC.

This clonotype was detected a few times. The J gene is TRBJ2-7, the V gene TRBV20-1; TRBD1 agrees at 7 bases. V lost 0 bases and J lost 2; bases outside the gene matches: 7. This CDR3 is built from 15 residues. Germline V gene sequence: CDR1 DFQATT, CDR2 SNEGSKA (reference sequence). The CDR3 coding sequence is TGCAGTGCTAGAGATCTGGGACAGTCCACCTACGAGCAGTACTTC. This encodes CSARDLGQSTYEQYF.

This clonotype was detected only a few times. V gene TRBV12-3 or TRBV12-4 combines with J gene TRBJ1-1; 7 bases are a match to TRBD1. CDR3 length equals 14 residues. Trimming at V came to 8 bases and at J to 5 bases, leaving 11 bases not matched to a gene. CDR3: CASRDRGRDTEAFF. CDR3 sequence (DNA): TGTGCCAGCCGTGATAGGGGGCGGGATACTGAAGCTTTCTTT.

The genes are TRBV19 and TRBJ2-7, with TRBD1 identical over 9 bases. Germline-derived CDR1 and CDR2 are LNHDA and SQIVND (reference sequence). Losses at the gene ends were 9 bases for V and 7 bases for J; bases not matched to a gene: 13. CDR3 length equals 14 residues. The CDR3 coding sequence is TGTGCCAGCAAGCCGGGGGACAGGGTCGGGGAGCAGTACTTC. It specifies CASKPGDRVGEQYF.

This clonotype was detected a few times. V usage is TRBV18 and J usage is TRBJ2-7; D not certain. V dropped 3 bases and J dropped 3 bases, with 9 bases sitting between them. This CDR3 is 13 amino acids long. The V gene's germline CDR1 is KGHSH and CDR2 LQKENI. In DNA form, the CDR3 reads TGTGCCAGCTCACCCTCCGTGGGCTACGAGCAGTACTTC. This sequence encodes CASSPSVGYEQYF.

This clonotype was seen ten or more times. CDR3 DNA sequence: TGCGCCAGCGCCGGGGCGGGGAATTCACCCCTCCACTTT. Translated, it gives CASAGAGNSPLHF. The J gene is TRBJ1-6, the V gene TRBV5-1; possible D gene TRBD1, 5 bases. V was pared by 7 bases and J by 7 bases, with 12 bases between. The germline V gene has CDR1 SGHRS and CDR2 YFSETQ. CDR3 length equals 13 residues.

This chain connects TRBV6-1 to TRBJ2-3; TRBD2 agrees at 14 bases. This CDR3 spans 16 amino acids. V shed 3 bases and J 4 bases; nucleotides not matched to a gene: 3. Germline V gene lookup returns CDR1 MNHNS and CDR2 SASEGT. In nucleotides, the CDR3 is TGTGCCAGCAGTGAGATGGGACTAGCGGGAGCAGATACGCAGTATTTT. Translated, it gives CASSEMGLAGADTQYF.

This clonotype was counted a few times. V gene TRBV30 combines with J gene TRBJ2-2, with 11 bases that match TRBD2. The CDR3 spans 16 residues. Germline assignment: CDR1 GTSNPN and CDR2 SVGIG (reference sequence). The ends lost 3 bases at V and 4 bases at J; junction bases unmatched: 7. CDR3 amino acids: CAWRLSGRGITGELFF. The CDR3 DNA is TGTGCCTGGAGACTTAGCGGGAGGGGTATCACCGGGGAGCTGTTTTTT. Variable domain in full (rest from reference TRBV30 and TRBJ2-2): SQTIHQWPATLVQPVGSPLSLECTVEGTSNPNLYWYRQAAGRGLQLLFYSVGIGQISSEVPQNLSASRPQDRQFILSSKKLLLSDSGFYLCAWRLSGRGITGELFFGEGSRLTVL.

This clonotype appeared a few times. The J gene is TRBJ2-4, the V gene TRBV20-1; D is perhaps TRBD1 or TRBD2 (5 bases each). V shed 1 base and J shed 0 bases, with 13 bases lying between them. CDR3 size: 16 residues. The V gene's germline CDR1 is DFQATT and CDR2 SNEGSKA (reference sequence). CDR3 sequence reads: CSARGPNGAAKNIQYF. CDR3 DNA sequence: TGCAGTGCTAGAGGTCCCAACGGGGCAGCCAAAAACATTCAGTACTTC.

The chain is built from TRBV5-6 and TRBJ1-1; 8 bases are shared with TRBD1. Trimming at V came to 0 bases and at J to 6 bases, leaving 10 bases not matched to a gene. The CDR3 length is 16 residues. The germline CDR1 and CDR2 sequences are SGHDT and YYEEEE. The CDR3 sequence: CASSLGSTGGLAEAFF. The CDR3 DNA is TGTGCCAGCAGCTTGGGGTCTACAGGGGGACTTGCTGAAGCTTTCTTT.

This clonotype has only a few counts. V usage is TRBV7-9 and J usage is TRBJ1-6; D ambiguous. With 2 bases removed from V and 6 bases from J, the gap between germline ends came to 14 bases. Looked up from germline, CDR1 is SEHNR and CDR2 is FQNEAQ (reference sequence). CDR3 length: 16 amino acids. Here the CDR3 DNA reads TGTGCCAGCAGCTTAATGCTGGACCGGGGTAATTCACCCCTCCACTTT. Protein product: CASSLMLDRGNSPLHF.

The V gene is TRBV2, the J gene TRBJ1-2; D ambiguous. The CDR3 spans 13 residues. Germline V gene data show CDR1 as SNHLY and CDR2 as FYNNEI. V was clipped by 4 bases and J by 8 bases, with 14 bases between them. In DNA form, the CDR3 reads TGTGCCAGCAGTGCGGCGGCGGGCGGCGGCTACACCTTC. Amino acid sequence: CASSAAAGGGYTF.

This clonotype was recorded a few times. The rearrangement uses TRBV4-3 and TRBJ1-2; 7 bases fit TRBD1. V was clipped by 0 bases and J by 6 bases; unmatched bases: 7. The CDR3 spans 15 residues. The germline gives CDR1 LGHNA, CDR2 YSLEER. The CDR3 loop reads CASSQERGQDHGYTF. The DNA for the CDR3 is TGCGCCAGCAGCCAAGAGAGAGGACAGGACCATGGCTACACCTTC.

This clonotype was recorded a few times. The chain combines TRBV30 with TRBJ2-2, with 9 positions matching TRBD2. V dropped 1 base and J dropped 4; count of bases not matched to a gene: 7. Per germline, CDR1 GTSNPN and CDR2 SVGIG (reference sequence). The CDR3 spans 16 residues. CDR3 in DNA: TGTGCCTGGAGTGGTTTAGCGGGAGAGTCCACCGGGGAGCTGTTTTTT. Translation: CAWSGLAGESTGELFF.

This clonotype was recorded a few times. This chain joins TRBV9 and TRBJ1-3; weak D call: TRBD1 (5 bases). Germline CDR1 SGDLS, CDR2 YYNGEE. V was shortened by 2 bases and J by 4 bases, with 16 bases between the two germline ends. The CDR3 is 16 amino acids. Here the CDR3 DNA reads TGTGCCAGCAGCGTTTTTGATGAGGGGCACGGAAACACCATATATTTT. This sequence encodes CASSVFDEGHGNTIYF.

The V gene is TRBV29-1, the J gene TRBJ1-2; possible D gene TRBD1, 5 bases. CDR1 is SQVTM, CDR2 ANQGSEA, per germline. This CDR3 has 14 amino acids. V lost 7 bases and J 8 bases, leaving 23 bases between the germline ends. CDR3 in DNA: TGCAGCGCAACCAAGGGGTCCGGTCGGGTCGGCTACACCTTC. Protein: CSATKGSGRVGYTF.